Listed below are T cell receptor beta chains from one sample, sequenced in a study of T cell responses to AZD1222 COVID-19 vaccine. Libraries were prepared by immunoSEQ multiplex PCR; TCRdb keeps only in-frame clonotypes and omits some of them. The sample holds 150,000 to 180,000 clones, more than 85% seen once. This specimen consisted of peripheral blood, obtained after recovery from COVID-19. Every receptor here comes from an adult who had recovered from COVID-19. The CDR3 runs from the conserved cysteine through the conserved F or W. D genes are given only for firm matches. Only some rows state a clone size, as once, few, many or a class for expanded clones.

CDR3: CASSLTAAGDTQYF
DNA: TGTGCCAGCAGCCTGACAGCGGCCGGAGATACGCAGTATTTT
size: once
V: TRBV28
D: NA
J: TRBJ2-3

CDR3: CASSQDWVGVSYNEQFF
DNA: TGCGCCAGCAGCCAAGATTGGGTCGGGGTGTCCTACAATGAGCAGTTCTTC
size: NA
V: TRBV4-3
D: NA
J: TRBJ2-1

CDR3: CSVRSGTRDYEQYF
DNA: TGCAGCGTGAGATCCGGGACTAGGGACTACGAGCAGTACTTC
size: NA
V: TRBV29-1
D: TRBD2
J: TRBJ2-7

CDR3: CASSLEPGGTNEQFF
DNA: TGTGCCAGCAGCTTGGAACCGGGAGGGACCAATGAGCAGTTCTTC
size: NA
V: TRBV5-4
D: TRBD2
J: TRBJ2-1

CDR3: CASSLASGSSYEQYF
DNA: TGTGCCAGCAGCTTGGCTAGCGGGAGCTCCTACGAGCAGTACTTC
size: NA
V: TRBV5-4
D: TRBD2
J: TRBJ2-7

CDR3: CASSLVPLYERYF
DNA: TGTGCCAGCAGCTTAGTCCCCCTGTACGAGCGGTACTTC
size: once
V: TRBV7-2
D: NA
J: TRBJ2-7

CDR3: CASSPASGSYNEQFF
DNA: TGTGCCAGCAGCCCGGCTAGCGGGAGTTACAATGAGCAGTTCTTC
size: NA
V: TRBV7-6
D: TRBD2
J: TRBJ2-1

CDR3: CASSLTHQNTEAFF
DNA: TGTGCCAGCAGCCTTACCCATCAGAACACTGAAGCTTTCTTT
size: NA
V: TRBV28
D: NA
J: TRBJ1-1

CDR3: CASSHGQGLYGGYTF
DNA: TGCGCCAGCAGCCATGGGCAGGGGCTATACGGTGGCTACACCTTC
size: few
V: TRBV4-1
D: NA
J: TRBJ1-2

CDR3: CASSFRGPSYEQYF
DNA: TGTGCCAGCAGCTTCAGGGGCCCGTCCTACGAGCAGTACTTC
size: NA
V: TRBV5-4
D: NA
J: TRBJ2-7

CDR3: CASSDSTHNEQFF
DNA: TGTGCCAGCAGTGACTCGACCCATAATGAGCAGTTCTTC
size: NA
V: TRBV6-4
D: NA
J: TRBJ2-1